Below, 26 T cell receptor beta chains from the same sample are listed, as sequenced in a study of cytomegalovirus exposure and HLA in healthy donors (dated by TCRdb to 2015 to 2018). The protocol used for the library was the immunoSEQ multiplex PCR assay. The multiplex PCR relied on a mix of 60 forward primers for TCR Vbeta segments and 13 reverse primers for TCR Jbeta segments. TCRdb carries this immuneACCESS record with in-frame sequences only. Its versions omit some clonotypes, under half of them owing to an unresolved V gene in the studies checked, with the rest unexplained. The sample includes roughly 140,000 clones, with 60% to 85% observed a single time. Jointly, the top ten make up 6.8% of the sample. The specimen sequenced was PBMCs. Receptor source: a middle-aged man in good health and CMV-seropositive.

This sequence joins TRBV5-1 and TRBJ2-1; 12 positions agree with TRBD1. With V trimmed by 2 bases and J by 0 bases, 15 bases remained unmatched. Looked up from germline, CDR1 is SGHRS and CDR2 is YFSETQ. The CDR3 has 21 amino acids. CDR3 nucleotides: TGCGCCAGCAGCTTATTGGTGGTAGGGACAGGGGGCAAGAGCTCCTACAATGAGCAGTTCTTC. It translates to CASSLLVVGTGGKSSYNEQFF.

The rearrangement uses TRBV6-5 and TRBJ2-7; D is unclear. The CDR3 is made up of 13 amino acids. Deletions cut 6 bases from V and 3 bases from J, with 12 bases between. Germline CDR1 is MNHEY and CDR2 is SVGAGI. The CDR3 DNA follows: TGTGCCAGCAGCCCTTTAACTGGCTACGAGCAGTACTTC. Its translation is CASSPLTGYEQYF.

CDR3 sequence: CAWSHGSEYEQYF. CDR3 DNA sequence: TGTGCCTGGAGTCACGGGTCCGAATACGAGCAGTACTTC. The V and J genes are TRBV30 and TRBJ2-7; the D is unclear. Trimming took off 2 bases at V and 4 bases at J, with 12 bases between the two ends. Per the germline V gene, CDR1 is GTSNPN and CDR2 is SVGIG (reference sequence). The CDR3 has 13 residues.

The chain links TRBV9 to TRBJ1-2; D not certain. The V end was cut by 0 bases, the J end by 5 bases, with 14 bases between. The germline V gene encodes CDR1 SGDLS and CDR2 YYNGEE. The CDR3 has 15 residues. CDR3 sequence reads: CASSVEPNSRYGYTF. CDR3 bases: TGTGCCAGCAGCGTAGAGCCCAACTCAAGATATGGCTACACCTTC.

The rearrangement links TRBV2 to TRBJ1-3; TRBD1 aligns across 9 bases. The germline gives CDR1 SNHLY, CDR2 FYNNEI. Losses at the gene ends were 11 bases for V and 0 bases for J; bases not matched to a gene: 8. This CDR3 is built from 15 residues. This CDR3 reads CASGTGTLSGNTIYF. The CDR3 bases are TGTGCCTCAGGGACAGGGACACTCTCTGGAAACACCATATATTTT. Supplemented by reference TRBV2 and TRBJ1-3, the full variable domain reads EPEVTQTPSHQVTQMGQEVILRCVPISNHLYFYWYRQILGQKVEFLVSFYNNEISEKSEIFDDQFSVERPDGSNFTLKIRSTKLEDSAMYFCASGTGTLSGNTIYFGEGSWLTVV.

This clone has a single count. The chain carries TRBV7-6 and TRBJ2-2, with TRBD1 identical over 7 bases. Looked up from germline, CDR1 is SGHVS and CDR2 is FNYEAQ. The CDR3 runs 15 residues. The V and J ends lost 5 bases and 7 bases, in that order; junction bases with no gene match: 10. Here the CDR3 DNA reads TGTGCCAGCAGCCCGACGGGACAGATGAACGGGGAGCTGTTTTTT. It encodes CASSPTGQMNGELFF.

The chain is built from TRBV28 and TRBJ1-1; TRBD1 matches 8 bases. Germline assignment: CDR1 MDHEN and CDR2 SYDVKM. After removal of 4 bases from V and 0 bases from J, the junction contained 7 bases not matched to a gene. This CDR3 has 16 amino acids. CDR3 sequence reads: CASSSPSTGVNTEAFF. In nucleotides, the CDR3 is TGTGCCAGCAGTTCACCCTCGACAGGGGTGAACACTGAAGCTTTCTTT. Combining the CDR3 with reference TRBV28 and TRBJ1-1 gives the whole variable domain DVKVTQSSRYLVKRTGEKVFLECVQDMDHENMFWYRQDPGLGLRLIYFSYDVKMKEKGDIPEGYSVSREKKERFSLILESASTNQTSMYLCASSSPSTGVNTEAFFGQGTRLTVV.

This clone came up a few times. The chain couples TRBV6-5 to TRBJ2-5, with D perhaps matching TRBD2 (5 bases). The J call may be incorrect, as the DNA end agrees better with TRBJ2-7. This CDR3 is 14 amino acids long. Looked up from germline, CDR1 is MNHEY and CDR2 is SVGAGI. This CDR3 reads CASSYEGRTYEQYF. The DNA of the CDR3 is TGTGCCAGCAGTTACGAGGGCAGAACCTACGAGCAGTACTTC.

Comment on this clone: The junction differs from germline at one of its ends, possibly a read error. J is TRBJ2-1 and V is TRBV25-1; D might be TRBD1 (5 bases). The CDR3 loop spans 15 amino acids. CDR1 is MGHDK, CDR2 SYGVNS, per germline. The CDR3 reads CASSEGQGSHNEQFF. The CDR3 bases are TGTGCCAGCAGTGAGGGGCAGGGCTCCCACAATGAGCAGTTCTTC.

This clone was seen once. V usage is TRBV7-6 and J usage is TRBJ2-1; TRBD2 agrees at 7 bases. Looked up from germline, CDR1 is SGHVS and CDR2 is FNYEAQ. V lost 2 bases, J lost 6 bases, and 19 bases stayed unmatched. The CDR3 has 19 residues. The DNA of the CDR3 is TGTGCCAGCAGCTTACGACCGTTGAGGGAGGGCCTTAGGGCCAATGAGCAGTTCTTC. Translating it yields CASSLRPLREGLRANEQFF.

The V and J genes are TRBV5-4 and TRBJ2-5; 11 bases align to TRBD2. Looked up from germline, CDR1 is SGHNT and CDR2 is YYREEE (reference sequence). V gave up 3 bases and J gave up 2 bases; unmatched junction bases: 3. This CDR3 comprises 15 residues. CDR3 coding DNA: TGTGCCAGCAGCTCTAGCGGGAGGTTACAAGAGACCCAGTACTTC. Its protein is CASSSSGRLQETQYF.

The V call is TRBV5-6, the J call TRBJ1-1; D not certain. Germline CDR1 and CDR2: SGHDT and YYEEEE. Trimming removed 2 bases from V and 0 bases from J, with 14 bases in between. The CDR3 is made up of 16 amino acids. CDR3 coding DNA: TGTGCCAGCAGCTTACTACGGGGTGCCATGAACACTGAAGCTTTCTTT. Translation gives CASSLLRGAMNTEAFF.

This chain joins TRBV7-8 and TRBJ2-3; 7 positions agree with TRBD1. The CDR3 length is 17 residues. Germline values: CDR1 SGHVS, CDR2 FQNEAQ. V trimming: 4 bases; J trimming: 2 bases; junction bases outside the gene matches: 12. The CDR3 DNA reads TGTGCCAGCAGCTACTATCGGACAGGCGGCTCCACAGATACGCAGTATTTT. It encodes CASSYYRTGGSTDTQYF.

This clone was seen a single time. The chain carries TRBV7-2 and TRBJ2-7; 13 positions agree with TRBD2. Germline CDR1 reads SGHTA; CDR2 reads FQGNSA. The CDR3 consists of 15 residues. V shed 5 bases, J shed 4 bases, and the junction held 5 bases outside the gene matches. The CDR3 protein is CASSQTGLAGYEQYF. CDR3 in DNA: TGTGCCAGCAGCCAAACGGGACTAGCGGGATACGAGCAGTACTTC.

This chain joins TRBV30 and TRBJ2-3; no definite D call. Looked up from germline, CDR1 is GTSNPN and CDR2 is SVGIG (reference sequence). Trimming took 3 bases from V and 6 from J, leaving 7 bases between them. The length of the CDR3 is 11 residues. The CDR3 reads CAWRNGDTQYF. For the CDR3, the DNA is TGTGCCTGGAGAAACGGGGATACGCAGTATTTT.

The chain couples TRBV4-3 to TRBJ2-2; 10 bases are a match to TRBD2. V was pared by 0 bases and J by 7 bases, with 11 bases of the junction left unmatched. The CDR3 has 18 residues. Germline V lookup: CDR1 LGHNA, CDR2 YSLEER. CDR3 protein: CASSQDGSGGASGGELFF. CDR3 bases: TGCGCCAGCAGCCAAGATGGAAGCGGGGGGGCTTCCGGCGGGGAGCTGTTTTTT.

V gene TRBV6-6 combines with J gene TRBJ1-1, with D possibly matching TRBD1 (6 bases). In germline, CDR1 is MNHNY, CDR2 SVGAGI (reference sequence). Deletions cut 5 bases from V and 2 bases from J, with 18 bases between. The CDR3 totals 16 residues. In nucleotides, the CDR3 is TGTGCCAGCAGTAAACTGGACAGTCCTCCTAACACTGAAGCTTTCTTT. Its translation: CASSKLDSPPNTEAFF.

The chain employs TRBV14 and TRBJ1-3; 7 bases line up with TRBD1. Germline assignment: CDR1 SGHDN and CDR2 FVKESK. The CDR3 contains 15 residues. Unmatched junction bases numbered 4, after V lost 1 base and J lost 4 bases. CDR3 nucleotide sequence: TGTGCCAGCAGCCAAGGCAGGGGGGACGGAAACACCATATATTTT. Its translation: CASSQGRGDGNTIYF.

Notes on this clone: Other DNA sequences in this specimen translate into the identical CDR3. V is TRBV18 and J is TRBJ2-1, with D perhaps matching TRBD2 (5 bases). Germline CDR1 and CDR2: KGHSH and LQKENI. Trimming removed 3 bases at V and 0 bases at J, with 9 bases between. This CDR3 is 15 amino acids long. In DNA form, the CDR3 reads TGTGCCAGCTCACCGCCGGGGAGCTCCTACAATGAGCAGTTCTTC. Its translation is CASSPPGSSYNEQFF.

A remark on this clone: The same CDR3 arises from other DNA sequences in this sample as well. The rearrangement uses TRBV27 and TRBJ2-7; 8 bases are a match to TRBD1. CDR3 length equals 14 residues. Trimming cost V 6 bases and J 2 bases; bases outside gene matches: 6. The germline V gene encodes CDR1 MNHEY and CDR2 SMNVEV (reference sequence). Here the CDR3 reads CASSLDRGPYEQYF. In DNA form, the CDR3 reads TGTGCCAGCAGCTTAGACAGGGGCCCCTACGAGCAGTACTTC.

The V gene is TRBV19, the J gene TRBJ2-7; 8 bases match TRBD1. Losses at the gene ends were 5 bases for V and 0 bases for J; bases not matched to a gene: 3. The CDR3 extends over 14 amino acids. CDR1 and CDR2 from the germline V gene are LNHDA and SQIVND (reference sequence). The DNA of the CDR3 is TGTGCCAGTAGTCCAGGGGGCCTCTCCTACGAGCAGTACTTC. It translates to CASSPGGLSYEQYF.

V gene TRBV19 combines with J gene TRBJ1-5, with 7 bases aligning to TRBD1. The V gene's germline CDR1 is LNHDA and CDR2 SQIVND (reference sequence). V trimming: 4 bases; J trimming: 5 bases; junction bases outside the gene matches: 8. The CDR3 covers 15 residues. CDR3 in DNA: TGTGCCAGTAGTAAAAGGGGGCTCCATGATCAGCCCCAGCATTTT. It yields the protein CASSKRGLHDQPQHF.

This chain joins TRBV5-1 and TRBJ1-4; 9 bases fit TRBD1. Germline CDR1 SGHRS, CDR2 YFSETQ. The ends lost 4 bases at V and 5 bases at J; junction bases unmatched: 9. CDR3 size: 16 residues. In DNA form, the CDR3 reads TGCGCCAGCAGCGTCTCGACCGGGACAGGGAATGAAAAACTGTTTTTT. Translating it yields CASSVSTGTGNEKLFF.

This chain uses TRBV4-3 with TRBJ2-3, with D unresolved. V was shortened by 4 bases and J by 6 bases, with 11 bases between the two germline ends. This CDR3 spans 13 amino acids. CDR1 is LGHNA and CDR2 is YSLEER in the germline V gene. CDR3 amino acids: CASSPTTPDTQYF. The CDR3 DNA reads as TGCGCCAGCAGCCCCACTACCCCCGATACGCAGTATTTT.

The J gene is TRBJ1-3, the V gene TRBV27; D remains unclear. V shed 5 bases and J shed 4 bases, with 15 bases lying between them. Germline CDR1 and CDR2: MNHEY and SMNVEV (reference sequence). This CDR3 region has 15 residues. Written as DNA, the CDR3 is TGTGCCAGCAGTCCATTGGCAGCGTCAGGAAACACCATATATTTT. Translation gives CASSPLAASGNTIYF.

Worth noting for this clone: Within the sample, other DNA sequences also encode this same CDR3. CDR3 amino acids: CASSSQETQYF. The CDR3 DNA is TGTGCCAGCTCATCGCAAGAGACCCAGTACTTC. The chain recombines TRBV18 with TRBJ2-5; no clear D gene. This CDR3 comprises 11 residues. Germline V CDR1 and CDR2: KGHSH, LQKENI. Trimming removed 5 bases at V and 2 bases at J, with 3 bases between.